This T cell receptor beta chain comes out of a study of T-cell memory formation after mild COVID-19. Study conclusions and caveats: Clones shrinking between day 15 and 85 showed a balanced CD4/CD8 split, and those that grew later tilted toward CD4+. The authors did not confirm SARS-CoV-2 specificity of second-wave clones peaking day 37.

It was 5'RACE with constant-segment primers that produced the TCR alpha and TCR beta cDNA libraries, which carried sample barcodes and UMIs. TCRdb processed the 5' RACE reads anew with MiXCR; each CDR3 protein has one entry. The data show about 29,000 distinct CDR3 sequences, more than 10% seen once. The sample holds many counts of this clonotype. Its target is not known. The germline V gene encodes CDR1 DFQATT and CDR2 SNEGSKA (reference sequence). The CDR3 has 14 residues. Trimming stripped 1 base from V and 4 bases from J, with 13 bases between. The source of this sequence is an adult woman who had mild COVID-19 (a few samples of this study predate the infection). Cell type and time point are not known. Source material: PBMCs or a T cell subset sorted from them (not recorded which). The chain recombines TRBV20-1 with TRBJ1-1; D is uncertain. The CDR3 loop reads CSARAGRVSTEAFF. The CDR3 bases are TGCAGTGCTAGAGCTGGGAGAGTTAGCACTGAAGCTTTCTTT.